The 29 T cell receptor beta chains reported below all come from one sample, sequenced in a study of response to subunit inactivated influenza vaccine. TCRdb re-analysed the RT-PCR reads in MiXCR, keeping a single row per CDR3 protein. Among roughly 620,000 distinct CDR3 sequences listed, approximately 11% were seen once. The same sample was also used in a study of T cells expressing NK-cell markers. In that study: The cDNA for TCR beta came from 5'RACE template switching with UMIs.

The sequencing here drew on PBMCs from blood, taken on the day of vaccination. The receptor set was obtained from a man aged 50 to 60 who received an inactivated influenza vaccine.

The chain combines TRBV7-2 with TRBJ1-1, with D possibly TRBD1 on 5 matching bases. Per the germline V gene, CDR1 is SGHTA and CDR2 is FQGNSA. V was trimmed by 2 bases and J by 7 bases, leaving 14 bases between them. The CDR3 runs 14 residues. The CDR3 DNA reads TGTGCCAGCAGCTTAAAAGGGGCGGGAATTGAAGCTTTCTTT. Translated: CASSLKGAGIEAFF.

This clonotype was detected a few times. Here the CDR3 reads CASSNGPAYEQYF. CDR3 in DNA: TGTGCCAGTAGTAATGGGCCGGCCTACGAGCAGTACTTC. The V and J genes are TRBV19 and TRBJ2-7; D gene unclear. V was trimmed by 4 bases and J by 2 bases, leaving 9 bases between them. The germline CDR1 and CDR2 sequences are LNHDA and SQIVND (reference sequence). CDR3 length equals 13 residues.

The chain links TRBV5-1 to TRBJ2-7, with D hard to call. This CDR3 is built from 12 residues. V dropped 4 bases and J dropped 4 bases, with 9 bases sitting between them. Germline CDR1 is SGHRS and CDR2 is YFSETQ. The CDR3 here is CASSNGPYEQYF. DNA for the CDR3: TGCGCCAGCAGCAATGGACCTTACGAGCAGTACTTC.

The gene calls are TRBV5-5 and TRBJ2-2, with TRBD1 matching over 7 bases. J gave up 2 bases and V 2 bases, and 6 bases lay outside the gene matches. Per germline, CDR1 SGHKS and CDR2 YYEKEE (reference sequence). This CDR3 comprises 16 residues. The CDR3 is CASSLLDRINTGELFF. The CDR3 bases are TGTGCCAGCAGCTTATTGGACAGGATCAACACCGGGGAGCTGTTTTTT.

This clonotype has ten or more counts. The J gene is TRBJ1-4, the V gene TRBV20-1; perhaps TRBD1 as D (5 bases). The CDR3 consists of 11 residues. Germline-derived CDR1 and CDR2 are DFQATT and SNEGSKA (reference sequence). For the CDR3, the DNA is TGCAGGGTTCGTGGGGGTGAAAAACTGTTTTTT. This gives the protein CRVRGGEKLFF.

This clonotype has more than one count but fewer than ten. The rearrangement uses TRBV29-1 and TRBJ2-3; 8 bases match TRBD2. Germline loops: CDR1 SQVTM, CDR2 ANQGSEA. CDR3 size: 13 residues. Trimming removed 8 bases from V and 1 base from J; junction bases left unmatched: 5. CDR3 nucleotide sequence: TGCAGCCTCGGGGGGGGAGGCACAGATACGCAGTATTTT. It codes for CSLGGGGTDTQYF.

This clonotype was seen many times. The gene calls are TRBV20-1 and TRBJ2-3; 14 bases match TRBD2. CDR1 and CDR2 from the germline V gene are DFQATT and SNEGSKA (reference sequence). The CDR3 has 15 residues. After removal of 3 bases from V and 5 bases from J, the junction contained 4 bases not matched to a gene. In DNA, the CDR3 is TGCAGTGCTAGTACTGGGACTAGCGGGGGAGATACGCAGTATTTT. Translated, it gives CSASTGTSGGDTQYF.

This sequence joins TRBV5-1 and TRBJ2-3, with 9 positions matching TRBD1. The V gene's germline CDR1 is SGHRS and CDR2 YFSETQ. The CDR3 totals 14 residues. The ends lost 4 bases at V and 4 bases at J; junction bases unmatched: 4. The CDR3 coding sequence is TGCGCCAGCAGCACGGGGACAGGGTCAGATACGCAGTATTTT. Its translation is CASSTGTGSDTQYF.

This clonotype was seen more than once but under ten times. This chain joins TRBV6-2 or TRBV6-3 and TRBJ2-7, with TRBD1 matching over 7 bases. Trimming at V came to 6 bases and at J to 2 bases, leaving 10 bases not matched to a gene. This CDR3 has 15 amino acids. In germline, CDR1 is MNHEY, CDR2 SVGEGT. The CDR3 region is CASRPTGVSPYEQYF. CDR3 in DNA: TGTGCCAGCAGGCCTACAGGGGTCTCCCCCTACGAGCAGTACTTC.

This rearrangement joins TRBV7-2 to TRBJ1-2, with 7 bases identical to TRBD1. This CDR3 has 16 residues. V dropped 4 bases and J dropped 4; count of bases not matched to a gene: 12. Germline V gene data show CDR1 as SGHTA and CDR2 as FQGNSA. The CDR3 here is CASSSGMTGRSYGYTF. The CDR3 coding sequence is TGTGCCAGCAGCTCTGGTATGACAGGGAGGTCCTATGGCTACACCTTC.

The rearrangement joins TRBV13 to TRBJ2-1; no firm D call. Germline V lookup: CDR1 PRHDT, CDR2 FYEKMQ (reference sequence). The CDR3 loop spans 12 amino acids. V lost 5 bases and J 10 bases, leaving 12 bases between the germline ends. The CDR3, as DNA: TGTGCCAGCAGCACCGGGCTGCAGGAGCAGTTCTTC. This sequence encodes CASSTGLQEQFF.

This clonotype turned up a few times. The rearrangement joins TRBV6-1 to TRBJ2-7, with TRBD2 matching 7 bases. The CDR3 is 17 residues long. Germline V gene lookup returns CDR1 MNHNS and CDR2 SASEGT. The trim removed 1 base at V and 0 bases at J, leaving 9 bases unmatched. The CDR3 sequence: CASSEGAGVGVSYEQYF. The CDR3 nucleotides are TGTGCCAGCAGTGAAGGGGCGGGAGTGGGAGTCTCCTACGAGCAGTACTTC.

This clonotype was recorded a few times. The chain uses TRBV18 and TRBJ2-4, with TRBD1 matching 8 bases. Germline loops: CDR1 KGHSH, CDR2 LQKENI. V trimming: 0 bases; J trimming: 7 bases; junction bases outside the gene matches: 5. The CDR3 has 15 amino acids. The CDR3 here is CASSPPSGGWNIQYF. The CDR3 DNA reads TGTGCCAGCTCACCACCGTCAGGGGGCTGGAACATTCAGTACTTC.

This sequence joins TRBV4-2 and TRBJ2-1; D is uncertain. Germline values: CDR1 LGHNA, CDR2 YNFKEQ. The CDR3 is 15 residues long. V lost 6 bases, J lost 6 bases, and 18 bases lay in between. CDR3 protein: CASRLRALTLNEQFF. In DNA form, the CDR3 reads TGTGCCAGCAGGCTCCGGGCCTTAACCCTCAATGAGCAGTTCTTC.

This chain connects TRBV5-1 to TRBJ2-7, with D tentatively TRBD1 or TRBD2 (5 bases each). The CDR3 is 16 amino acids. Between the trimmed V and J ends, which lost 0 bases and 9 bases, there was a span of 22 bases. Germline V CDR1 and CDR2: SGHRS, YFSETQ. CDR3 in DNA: TGCGCCAGCAGCTTGGATGGCCGGGACCGCACTATGGGGCAGTACTTC. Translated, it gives CASSLDGRDRTMGQYF.

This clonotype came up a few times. In DNA, the CDR3 is TGCGCCAGCAGCAACCTGAAGGGACAGGGGTCCTACGAGCAGTACTTC. Its protein product is CASSNLKGQGSYEQYF. The chain links TRBV5-1 to TRBJ2-7; 10 bases are shared with TRBD1. V dropped 4 bases and J dropped 1; count of bases not matched to a gene: 8. The germline CDR1 and CDR2 sequences are SGHRS and YFSETQ. CDR3 length: 16 amino acids.

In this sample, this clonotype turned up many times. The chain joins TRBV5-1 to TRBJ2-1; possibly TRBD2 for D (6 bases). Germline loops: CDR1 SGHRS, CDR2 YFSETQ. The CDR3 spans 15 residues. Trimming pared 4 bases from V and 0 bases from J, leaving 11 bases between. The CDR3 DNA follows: TGCGCCAGCAGCGAGGGACTCAGCTCCTACAATGAGCAGTTCTTC. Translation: CASSEGLSSYNEQFF. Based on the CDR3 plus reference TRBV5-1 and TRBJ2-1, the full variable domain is KAGVTQTPRYLIKTRGQQVTLSCSPISGHRSVSWYQQTPGQGLQFLFEYFSETQRNKGNFPGRFSGRQFSNSRSEMNVSTLELGDSALYLCASSEGLSSYNEQFFGPGTRLTVL.

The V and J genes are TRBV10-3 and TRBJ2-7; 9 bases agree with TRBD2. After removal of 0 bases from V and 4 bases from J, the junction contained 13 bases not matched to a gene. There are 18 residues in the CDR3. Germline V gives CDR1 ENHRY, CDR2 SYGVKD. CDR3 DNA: TGTGCCATCAGTGAGTCAAGTAGCGGGGGCCCTTTTTCATACGAGCAGTACTTC. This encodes CAISESSSGGPFSYEQYF.

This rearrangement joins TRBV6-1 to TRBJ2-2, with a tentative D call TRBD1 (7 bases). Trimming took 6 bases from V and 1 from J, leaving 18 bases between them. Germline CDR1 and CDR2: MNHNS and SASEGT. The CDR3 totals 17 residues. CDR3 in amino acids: CASSLDRRGLNTGELFF. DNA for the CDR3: TGTGCCAGCAGCCTGGACAGGAGGGGTTTGAACACCGGGGAGCTGTTTTTT.

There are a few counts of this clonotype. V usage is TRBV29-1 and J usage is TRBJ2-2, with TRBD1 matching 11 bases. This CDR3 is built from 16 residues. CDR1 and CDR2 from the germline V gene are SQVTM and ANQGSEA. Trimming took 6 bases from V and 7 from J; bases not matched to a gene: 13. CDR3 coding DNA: TGCAGCGTGGTCTATGTCGGACAGGGGGCGGGCGGGGAGCTGTTTTTT. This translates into CSVVYVGQGAGGELFF.

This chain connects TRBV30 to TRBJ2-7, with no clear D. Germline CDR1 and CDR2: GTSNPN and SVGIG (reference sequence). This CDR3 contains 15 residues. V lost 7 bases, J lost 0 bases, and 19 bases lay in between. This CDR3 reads CASLDLLGNSYEQYF. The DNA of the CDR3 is TGTGCCTCCTTGGATTTATTAGGGAACTCCTACGAGCAGTACTTC.

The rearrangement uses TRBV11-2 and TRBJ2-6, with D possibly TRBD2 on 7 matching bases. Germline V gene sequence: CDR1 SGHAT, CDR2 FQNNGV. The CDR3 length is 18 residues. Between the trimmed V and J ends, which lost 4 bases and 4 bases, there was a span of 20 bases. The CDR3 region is CASSSKLAGASGANVLTF. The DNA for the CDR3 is TGTGCCAGCAGCTCTAAGTTGGCGGGGGCATCGGGGGCCAACGTCCTGACTTTC.

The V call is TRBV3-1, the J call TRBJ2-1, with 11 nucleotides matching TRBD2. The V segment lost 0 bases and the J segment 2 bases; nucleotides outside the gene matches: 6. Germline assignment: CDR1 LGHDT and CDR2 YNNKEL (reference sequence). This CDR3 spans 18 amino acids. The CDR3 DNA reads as TGTGCCAGCAGCCAAGAAATTCGACTAGCGGGAACCTACAATGAGCAGTTCTTC. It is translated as CASSQEIRLAGTYNEQFF.

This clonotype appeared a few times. CDR3 sequence reads: CAILGGTSKNEQFF. The CDR3 coding sequence is TGTGCCATCCTGGGGGGGACTAGTAAGAATGAGCAGTTCTTC. The rearrangement links TRBV10-3 to TRBJ2-1, with 8 bases that match TRBD2. This CDR3 comprises 14 residues. The junction had 10 bases not matched to a gene; V was cut back by 8 bases and J by 7 bases. In germline, CDR1 is ENHRY, CDR2 SYGVKD.

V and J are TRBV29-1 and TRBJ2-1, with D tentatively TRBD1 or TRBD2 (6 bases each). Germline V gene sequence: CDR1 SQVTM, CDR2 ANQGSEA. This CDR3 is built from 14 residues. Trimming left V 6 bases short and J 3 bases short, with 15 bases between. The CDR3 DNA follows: TGCAGCGTGGAGGGGGGATCGATCTACAATGAGCAGTTCTTC. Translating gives CSVEGGSIYNEQFF.

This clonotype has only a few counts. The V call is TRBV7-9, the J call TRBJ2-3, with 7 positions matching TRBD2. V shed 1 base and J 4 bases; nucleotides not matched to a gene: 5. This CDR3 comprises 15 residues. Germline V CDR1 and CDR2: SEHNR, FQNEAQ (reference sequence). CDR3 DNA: TGTGCCAGCAGCTTAGGGCGGGAGAGTTCAGATACGCAGTATTTT. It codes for CASSLGRESSDTQYF.

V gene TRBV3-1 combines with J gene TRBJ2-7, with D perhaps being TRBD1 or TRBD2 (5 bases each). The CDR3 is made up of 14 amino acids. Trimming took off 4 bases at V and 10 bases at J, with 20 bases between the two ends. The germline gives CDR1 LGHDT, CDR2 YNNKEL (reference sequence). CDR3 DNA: TGTGCCAGCAGCCTTTCGAGGGGACGGACGGAACAGTACTTC. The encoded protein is CASSLSRGRTEQYF.

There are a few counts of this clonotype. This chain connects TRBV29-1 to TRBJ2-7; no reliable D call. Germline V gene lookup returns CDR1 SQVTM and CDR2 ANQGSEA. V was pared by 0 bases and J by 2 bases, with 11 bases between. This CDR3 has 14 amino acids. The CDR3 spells CSVEEGDPPYEQYF. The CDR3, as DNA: TGCAGCGTTGAAGAGGGTGATCCCCCCTACGAGCAGTACTTC.

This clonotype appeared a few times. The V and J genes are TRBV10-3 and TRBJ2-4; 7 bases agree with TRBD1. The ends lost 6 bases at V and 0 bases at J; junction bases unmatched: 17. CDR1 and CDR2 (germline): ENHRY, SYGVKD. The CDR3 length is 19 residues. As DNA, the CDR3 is TGTGCCATCAGGGACCCTGAACAGGGGAATCCCCTAGCCAAAAACATTCAGTACTTC. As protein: CAIRDPEQGNPLAKNIQYF.